One sample yielded the 19 T cell receptor beta chains listed below, sequenced in a study of T-cell reconstitution after alpha-beta-depleted transplantation in children. Using unique molecular identifiers, the investigators prepared the TCRbeta library. TCRdb re-called the PCR reads through MiXCR, storing one row per CDR3 protein. Among roughly 170,000 distinct CDR3 sequences, more than 6.5% were seen once, and the ten largest hold about 3%. The sample here was PBMCs from the stem cell graft donor, taken from the stem cell graft. All receptors come from a human donor who donated a stem cell graft to a child with Wiskott-Aldrich syndrome.

This clonotype was observed at least ten times. This rearrangement joins TRBV29-1 to TRBJ2-1; 13 nucleotides agree with TRBD2. Germline values: CDR1 SQVTM, CDR2 ANQGSEA. This CDR3 has 17 residues. V was pared by 3 bases and J by 0 bases, with 5 bases of the junction left unmatched. DNA of the CDR3: TGCAGCGTTGAGGGACTAGCGGGGACGCGCTCCTACAATGAGCAGTTCTTC. The encoded protein is CSVEGLAGTRSYNEQFF.

V is TRBV7-9 and J is TRBJ2-1; 7 nucleotides agree with TRBD2. This CDR3 contains 16 residues. Germline trimming cut 5 bases from V and 0 bases from J; bases unmatched to any gene: 7. The germline V gene has CDR1 SEHNR and CDR2 FQNEAQ (reference sequence). The CDR3: CASSRTSVNSYNEQFF. Written as DNA, the CDR3 is TGTGCCAGCAGCCGAACTAGCGTTAACTCCTACAATGAGCAGTTCTTC.

There are many counts of this clonotype. Germline is not matched at one junction end, which may reflect a read error. J is TRBJ2-3 and V is TRBV11-2, with unresolved D. Germline values: CDR1 SGHAT, CDR2 FQNNGV. The CDR3 contains 11 residues. CDR3 sequence: CASSLTFSMDF. In DNA, the CDR3 is TGTGCCAGCAGCTTGACGTTCAGTATGGATTTT.

This clonotype occurred many times. The V and J genes are TRBV7-9 and TRBJ2-3; possibly TRBD2 for D (7 bases). Trimming pared 8 bases from V and 6 bases from J, leaving 27 bases between. The V gene's germline CDR1 is SEHNR and CDR2 FQNEAQ (reference sequence). The CDR3 length is 17 residues. This CDR3 is CASGYTLGGRAGDTQYF. The CDR3 region has the DNA TGTGCCAGCGGCTACACCTTAGGGGGGAGGGCCGGCGATACGCAGTATTTT.

The V and J genes are TRBV7-6 and TRBJ2-3; 7 bases are a match to TRBD2. This CDR3 spans 16 amino acids. Germline values: CDR1 SGHVS, CDR2 FNYEAQ. With V trimmed by 2 bases and J by 0 bases, 5 bases remained unmatched. CDR3 bases: TGTGCCAGCAGCTTATCCAACGGGGGGAGCACAGATACGCAGTATTTT. Its translation: CASSLSNGGSTDTQYF. The complete variable domain, with remaining parts taken from reference TRBV7-6 and TRBJ2-3, reads GAGVSQSPRYKVTKRGQDVALRCDPISGHVSLYWYRQALGQGPEFLTYFNYEAQQDKSGLPNDRFSAERPEGSISTLTIQRTEQRDSAMYRCASSLSNGGSTDTQYFGPGTRLTVL.

This clonotype was counted many times. This sequence joins TRBV15 and TRBJ2-7; 10 nucleotides align to TRBD1. This CDR3 has 15 residues. Germline assignment: CDR1 LNHNV and CDR2 YYDKDF (reference sequence). Trimming took 3 bases from V and 4 from J; bases not matched to a gene: 6. CDR3 sequence (DNA): TGTGCCACCAGCAGGGAGGGACAGGGGTCTTACGAGCAGTACTTC. Translating it yields CATSREGQGSYEQYF. The entire variable domain, with the rest obtained from reference TRBV15 and TRBJ2-7, is as follows: DAMVIQNPRYQVTQFGKPVTLSCSQTLNHNVMYWYQQKSSQAPKLLFHYYDKDFNNEADTPDNFQSRRPNTSFCFLDIRSPGLGDTAMYLCATSREGQGSYEQYFGPGTRLTVT.

In its sample, this clonotype was seen many times. This chain links TRBV6-6 with TRBJ1-5, with 7 nucleotides matching TRBD1. Germline CDR1 is MNHNY and CDR2 is SVGAGI (reference sequence). Trimming took 7 bases from V and 6 from J; bases not matched to a gene: 6. The CDR3 runs 13 residues. The chain's CDR3 is CASTIQGVQPQHF. CDR3 bases: TGTGCCAGCACAATCCAGGGGGTTCAGCCCCAGCATTTT.

This chain joins TRBV3-1 and TRBJ2-1; a weak D match, TRBD2 (6 bases). CDR1 LGHDT and CDR2 YNNKEL come from the germline V gene (reference sequence). Trimming removed 3 bases from V and 4 bases from J, with 10 bases in between. This CDR3 spans 14 amino acids. The CDR3 spells CASSQGLFYNEQFF. DNA for the CDR3: TGTGCCAGCAGCCAGGGACTTTTTTACAATGAGCAGTTCTTC.

This clonotype was recorded many times. This rearrangement joins TRBV11-1 to TRBJ2-1, with 8 bases fitting TRBD1. Per germline, CDR1 SGHAT and CDR2 FQDESV (reference sequence). This CDR3 comprises 14 residues. The ends lost 6 bases at V and 10 bases at J; junction bases unmatched: 11. CDR3 region: CASSQRTGSLEQFF. In DNA form, the CDR3 reads TGTGCCAGCAGTCAACGGACAGGGTCCCTCGAGCAGTTCTTC.

Many counts were recorded for this clonotype. This rearrangement joins TRBV5-1 to TRBJ1-1; no reliable D call. The germline V gene encodes CDR1 SGHRS and CDR2 YFSETQ. This CDR3 has 14 residues. V was clipped by 5 bases and J by 3 bases, with 14 bases between them. The CDR3 DNA reads TGCGCCAGCAGTGAAGGAGGGTTTGACACTGAAGCTTTCTTT. This translates into CASSEGGFDTEAFF.

For this clonotype: Since a much larger clone is just one base distant, this may be a read error. CDR3 DNA sequence: TGTGCCAGCAGTTTAAGACGGAACCAAGAAAAACTGTTTTTT. Its translation is CASSLRRNQEKLFF. This chain uses TRBV12-3 or TRBV12-4 with TRBJ1-4; no clear D. V lost 2 bases and J lost 8, with 12 bases in between. The CDR3 runs to 14 residues.

In its sample, this clonotype was seen many times. This chain joins TRBV13 and TRBJ1-1; D not certain. This CDR3 spans 13 amino acids. V shed 1 base and J shed 4 bases, with 7 bases lying between them. CDR1 PRHDT and CDR2 FYEKMQ come from the germline V gene (reference sequence). CDR3 sequence reads: CASSLDEGTEAFF. Written as DNA, the CDR3 is TGTGCCAGCAGCTTAGACGAGGGCACTGAAGCTTTCTTT.

This chain uses TRBV14 with TRBJ1-1; the D is unclear. The CDR3 spans 11 residues. Germline lookup yields CDR1 SGHDN and CDR2 FVKESK. Trimming took off 6 bases at V and 13 bases at J, with 15 bases between the two ends. CDR3 loop: CASRQTERVFF. The CDR3 nucleotides read TGTGCCAGCAGGCAAACAGAGAGGGTTTTCTTT.

V is TRBV7-9 and J is TRBJ2-3; 8 bases match TRBD2. V lost 8 bases to trimming and J lost 0 bases; unmatched junction nucleotides: 10. Germline V lookup: CDR1 SEHNR, CDR2 FQNEAQ (reference sequence). The CDR3 has 16 amino acids. CDR3 protein: CASQRERQPSTDTQYF. In nucleotides, the CDR3 is TGTGCCAGCCAGCGGGAGAGACAACCTAGCACAGATACGCAGTATTTT.

This clonotype has a count of ten or more. The chain combines TRBV19 with TRBJ1-1; D is unclear. Per the germline V gene, CDR1 is LNHDA and CDR2 is SQIVND (reference sequence). V was clipped by 5 bases and J by 0 bases, with 13 bases between them. The CDR3 covers 15 residues. The DNA for the CDR3 is TGTGCCAGTAGTGTATGGACGGGAATGAACACTGAAGCTTTCTTT. Protein: CASSVWTGMNTEAFF.

About this clonotype itself: It may be a read error: a sequence one base away is much more abundant. The rearrangement uses TRBV9 and TRBJ2-7, with 9 bases identical to TRBD2. Germline V gives CDR1 SGDLS, CDR2 YYNGEE. The CDR3 has 14 amino acids. CDR3 in DNA: TGTGCCAGCAGCGGGCGGGAGGGGTCCTACGAGAAGTACTTC. Translating gives CASSGREGSYEKYF.

The chain employs TRBV5-1 and TRBJ2-1; tentative D call: TRBD2 (6 bases). CDR3 length equals 15 residues. CDR1 is SGHRS and CDR2 is YFSETQ in the germline V gene. V was cut by 3 bases and J by 0 bases, with 10 bases left in between. This CDR3 reads CASSSLGGSYNEQFF. In nucleotides, the CDR3 is TGCGCCAGCAGCTCTCTGGGGGGCTCCTACAATGAGCAGTTCTTC. Looking up the rest from reference TRBV5-1 and TRBJ2-1 gives the full variable domain: KAGVTQTPRYLIKTRGQQVTLSCSPISGHRSVSWYQQTPGQGLQFLFEYFSETQRNKGNFPGRFSGRQFSNSRSEMNVSTLELGDSALYLCASSSLGGSYNEQFFGPGTRLTVL.

This clonotype was detected ten times or more. The gene calls are TRBV12-3 or TRBV12-4 and TRBJ2-7; 8 nucleotides match TRBD1. The V segment lost 5 bases and the J segment 2 bases; nucleotides outside the gene matches: 11. This CDR3 region has 16 residues. CDR3 in amino acids: CASSQQVGQDAYEQYF. In DNA form, the CDR3 reads TGTGCCAGCAGTCAACAGGTGGGACAGGATGCCTACGAGCAGTACTTC.

This clonotype was seen once. The gene calls are TRBV19 and TRBJ2-2; 7 bases align to TRBD1. CDR3 length equals 16 residues. Trimming removed 5 bases from V and 7 bases from J; junction bases left unmatched: 13. Germline CDR1 and CDR2: LNHDA and SQIVND (reference sequence). CDR3 amino acids: CASSPSREGAGGELFF. The CDR3 DNA reads TGTGCCAGTAGTCCCTCCCGAGAGGGGGCCGGCGGGGAGCTGTTTTTT.